This T cell receptor (beta chain) was profiled in a study of PD-1 blockade in classical Hodgkin lymphoma. Study-level findings and limits: Reported findings placed baseline TCR diversity lower in newly diagnosed patients (compared with healthy donors). Complete responders matched newly diagnosed patients in baseline diversity.

Every patient experienced relapse after autologous stem cell transplantation, and brentuximab vedotin exposure varied. Patients had relapsed/refractory classical Hodgkin lymphoma with complete response, partial response or progressive disease as best response. Only one count was recorded for this clone. Its antigen is currently unknown. The data were produced by immunoSEQ multiplex PCR, yet TCRdb's version contains in-frame clones alone and is incomplete. The sample holds 5,000 to 8,000 clones, around 84% seen once. The specimen was peripheral blood mononuclear cells (PBMCs), collected before the second cycle of nivolumab. This TCR was sampled from a human donor with classical Hodgkin lymphoma.

CDR3 nucleotide sequence: TGCGCCAGCAGTAAGGACACCTGGTTTGGCACAGATACGCAGTATTTT. Amino acids: CASSKDTWFGTDTQYF. The chain carries TRBV10-1 and TRBJ2-3, with D possibly being TRBD1 (5 bases). The CDR3 length is 16 residues. Trimming took off 5 bases at V and 1 base at J, with 16 bases between the two ends. Per germline, CDR1 WNHNN and CDR2 SYGVQD (reference sequence).